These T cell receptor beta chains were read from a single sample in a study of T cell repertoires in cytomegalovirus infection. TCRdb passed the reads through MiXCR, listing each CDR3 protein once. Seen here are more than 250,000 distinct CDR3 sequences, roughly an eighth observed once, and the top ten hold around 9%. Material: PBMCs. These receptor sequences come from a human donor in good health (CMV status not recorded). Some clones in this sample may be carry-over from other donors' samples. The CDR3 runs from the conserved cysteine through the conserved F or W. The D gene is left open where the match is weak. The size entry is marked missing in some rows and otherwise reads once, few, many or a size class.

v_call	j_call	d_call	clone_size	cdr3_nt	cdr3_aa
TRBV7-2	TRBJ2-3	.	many	TGTGCCAGCAGCCGCAGGGGAGTCACAGATACGCAGTATTTT	CASSRRGVTDTQYF
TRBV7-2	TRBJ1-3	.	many	TGTGCCAGCAGCACGCCCGGACGGGCGAACTCTGGAAACACCATATATTTT	CASSTPGRANSGNTIYF
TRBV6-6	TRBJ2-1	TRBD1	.	TGTGCCAGCAGTCGACAGGGGGAGACCTACTACAATGAGCAGTTCTTC	CASSRQGETYYNEQFF
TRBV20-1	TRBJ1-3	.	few	TGCAGTGCTAGAGATCCGAACAGCTCTGGAAACACCATATATTTT	CSARDPNSSGNTIYF
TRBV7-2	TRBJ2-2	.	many	TGTGCCAGCAGCTTAGCGCATCGCACCGGGGAGCTGTTTTTT	CASSLAHRTGELFF
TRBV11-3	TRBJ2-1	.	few	TGTGCCAGCAGCGAGGTGGTATTTGGAGAGCAGTTCTTC	CASSEVVFGEQFF
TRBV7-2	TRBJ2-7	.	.	TGTGCCAGCAGCTTGGTCGCGTCAGGGGCTCCCGAGCAGTACTTC	CASSLVASGAPEQYF
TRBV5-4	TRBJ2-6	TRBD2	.	TGTGCCAGCAGCACGACTAGCGGGACCTCTGGGGCCAACGTCCTGACTTTC	CASSTTSGTSGANVLTF
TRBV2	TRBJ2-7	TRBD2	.	TGTGCCAGCAGTGAAGCACGTAGCGGGAAATCTTACTACGAGCAGTACTTC	CASSEARSGKSYYEQYF
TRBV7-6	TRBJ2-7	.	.	TGTGCCAGCAGCATAGGACCGAAAGACGAGCAGTACTTC	CASSIGPKDEQYF
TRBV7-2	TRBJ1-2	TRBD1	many	TGTGCCAGCAGCTGGGACAGGGGGCGGGGCTACACCTTC	CASSWDRGRGYTF
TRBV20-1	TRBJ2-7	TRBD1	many	TGCAGTGCTAGAGATCCATCCGGGACAGAGGTCTACGAGCAGTACTTC	CSARDPSGTEVYEQYF
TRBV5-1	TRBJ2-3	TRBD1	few	TGCGCCAGCTGCCGGGACAGCCACACAGATACGCAGTATTTT	CASCRDSHTDTQYF
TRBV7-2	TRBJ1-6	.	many	TGTGCCAGCAGCTTAGCGGTCACAGGGAGGGGGAGCTCCTATAATTCACCCCTCCACTTT	CASSLAVTGRGSSYNSPLHF
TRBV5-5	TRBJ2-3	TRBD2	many	TGTGCCAGCAGCATCGGGACTAGCGGGGGAGATACGCAGTATTTT	CASSIGTSGGDTQYF
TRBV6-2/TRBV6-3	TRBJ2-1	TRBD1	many	TGTGCCAGCCGAGTAGGGACAGGGGTCCTAGGAAATGAGCAGTTCTTC	CASRVGTGVLGNEQFF
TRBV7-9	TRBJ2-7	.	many	TGTGCCAGCAGCTTAGTAGCGGTAGGTTACGAGCAGTACTTC	CASSLVAVGYEQYF
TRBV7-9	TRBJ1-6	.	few	TGTGCCAGCACCCCCGTGACTCCCCATTCACCCCTCCACTTT	CASTPVTPHSPLHF
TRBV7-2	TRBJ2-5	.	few	TGTGCCAGCAGCAATGGTCGGGGGCTCTCGGTGGAGACCCAGTACTTC	CASSNGRGLSVETQYF
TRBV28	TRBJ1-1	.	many	TGTGCCAGCAGTTCAAACAGGGCCACTGAAGCTTTCTTT	CASSSNRATEAFF
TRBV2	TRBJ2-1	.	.	TGTGCCAGCAGTGAAGGACTAGTGGGTTACAATGAGCAGTTCTTC	CASSEGLVGYNEQFF
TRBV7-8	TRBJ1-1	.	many	TGTGCCAGCAGCTTAGCGAGGCAATACACTGAAGCTTTCTTT	CASSLARQYTEAFF
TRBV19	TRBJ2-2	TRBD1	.	TGTGCCAGTAGTTTACGTCACGGGACAGCGAACACCGGGGAGCTGTTTTTT	CASSLRHGTANTGELFF
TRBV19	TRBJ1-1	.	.	TGTGCCAGTAGTATGCGGTCTGAAGCTTTCTTT	CASSMRSEAFF
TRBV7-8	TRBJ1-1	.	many	TGTGCCAGCAGCTTAGCGAAGACAGGTGGTGAAGCTTTCTTT	CASSLAKTGGEAFF
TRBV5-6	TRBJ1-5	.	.	TGTGCCAGCAGCTTCCGGACGCTCCATCCGAGCAATCAGCCCCAGCATTTT	CASSFRTLHPSNQPQHF
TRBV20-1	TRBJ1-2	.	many	TGCAGTGCTAGAGAAACAGGGCACTATGGCTACACCTTC	CSARETGHYGYTF
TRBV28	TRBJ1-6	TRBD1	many	TGTGCCAGCAGTGTCTTACAGGGGAGTCCCAATAATTCACCCCTCCACTTT	CASSVLQGSPNNSPLHF
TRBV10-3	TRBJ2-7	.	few	TGTGCCATCAGTACGGATCACGAGCAGTACTTC	CAISTDHEQYF
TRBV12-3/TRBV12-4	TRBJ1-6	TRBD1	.	TGTGCCAGCAGGACAGGGGTTTTCGATTCACCCCTCCACTTT	CASRTGVFDSPLHF
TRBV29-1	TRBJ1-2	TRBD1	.	TGCAGCGTCAGCCCGGGACAGGGGGCCCTAAGAGCTTATGGCTACACCTTC	CSVSPGQGALRAYGYTF
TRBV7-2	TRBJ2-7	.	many	TGTGCCAGCAGCCGAAACGCCGGGACGGCGCCCTACGAGCAGTACTTC	CASSRNAGTAPYEQYF
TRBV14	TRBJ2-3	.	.	TGTGCCAGCAGCCCCGGGGGGACACTCACAGATACGCAGTATTTT	CASSPGGTLTDTQYF
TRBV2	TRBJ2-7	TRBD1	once	TGTGTCAGCAGAGGACAGGGAGGAACCTACGAGCAGTACTTC	CVSRGQGGTYEQYF
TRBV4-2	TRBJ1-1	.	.	TGTGCCAGCAGCCAAACCGGGAGAACTGAAGCTTTCTTT	CASSQTGRTEAFF
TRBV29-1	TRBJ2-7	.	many	TGCAGCGTTGGCCGGCCGAACGAGCAGTACTTC	CSVGRPNEQYF
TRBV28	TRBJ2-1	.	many	TGTGCCAGCAGTCCGTACCTGGAGGGGCAGTTCTTC	CASSPYLEGQFF
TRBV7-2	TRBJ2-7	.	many	TGTGCCAGCAGCTCAGGACCAACTGGATTCTACGAGCAGTACTTC	CASSSGPTGFYEQYF
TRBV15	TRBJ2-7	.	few	TGTGCCACCAGCAGAGAGGCGGGTTTAATCCACGAGCAGTACTTC	CATSREAGLIHEQYF
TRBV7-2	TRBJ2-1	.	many	TGTGCCAGCGGCCTTATCGACAATGAGCAGTTCTTC	CASGLIDNEQFF
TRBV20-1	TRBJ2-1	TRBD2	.	TGCAGTGCCCGACTAGCGGGTTTGGGGTCCTACAATGAGCAGTTCTTC	CSARLAGLGSYNEQFF